A single sample is the source of the 11 T cell receptor beta chains below, sequenced in a study of T cells in Graves' hyperthyroidism and ophthalmopathy (dated 2019 in TCRdb). The library was prepared using multiplex PCR. TCRdb names Illumina HiSeq 2000 as the instrument used. The TCR beta CDR3 regions were amplified from the RNA transcripts. For the first round of RT-PCR on the TCR CDR3, the HTBI primer set was used together with the Qiagen OneStep RT-PCR kit. TCRdb redid the processing of the public reads, applying fastp at Q25 and MiXCR, and retained in-frame beta chains. Each entry is one CDR3 protein sequence, shown with its most common DNA and genes. This sample has a few hundred thousand distinct CDR3 sequences in its table, and about 15% of those were observed once. 28% of the sample rests with the top ten. The source material was blood. These receptors all come from a woman aged 18-29 years with Graves' hyperthyroidism that later progressed to Graves' ophthalmopathy.

V usage is TRBV3-1 and J usage is TRBJ2-7; TRBD1 aligns across 8 bases. CDR1 and CDR2 (germline): LGHDT, YNNKEL (reference sequence). The ends lost 3 bases at V and 5 bases at J; junction bases unmatched: 9. This CDR3 spans 15 amino acids. CDR3 loop: CASSHRRQGANEQYF. The CDR3 DNA reads as TGTGCCAGCAGCCACCGACGGCAGGGGGCCAACGAGCAGTACTTC.

This clonotype was seen ten or more times. The chain couples TRBV11-2 to TRBJ2-5; D not certain. V dropped 0 bases and J dropped 9 bases, with 8 bases sitting between them. The CDR3 runs 12 residues. In germline, CDR1 is SGHAT, CDR2 FQNNGV. CDR3 bases: TGTGCCAGCAGCTTAGATGGCAAGGCCCAGTACTTC. The encoded protein is CASSLDGKAQYF.

In its sample, this clonotype was seen a few times. V gene TRBV10-1 combines with J gene TRBJ2-3, with 8 bases fitting TRBD1. The CDR3 length is 16 residues. The germline gives CDR1 WNHNN, CDR2 SYGVQD (reference sequence). After removal of 6 bases from V and 3 bases from J, the junction contained 11 bases not matched to a gene. The CDR3 nucleotides are TGCGCCAGCAGCCCCGACAGGGGCATTGGTACAGATACGCAGTATTTT. It yields the protein CASSPDRGIGTDTQYF.

This clonotype was recorded many times. This rearrangement joins TRBV20-1 to TRBJ2-5; D is perhaps TRBD2 (6 bases). The V and J ends lost 3 bases and 5 bases respectively, with 16 bases between them. From germline, CDR1 is DFQATT and CDR2 SNEGSKA (reference sequence). This CDR3 is 14 amino acids long. The CDR3 sequence: CSARGPGGEETQYF. As DNA, the CDR3 is TGCAGTGCTAGGGGCCCTGGAGGGGAGGAGACCCAGTACTTC.

This clonotype was seen many times. This chain uses TRBV6-2 or TRBV6-3 with TRBJ2-3; no clear D. The CDR3 has 12 amino acids. With 2 bases removed from V and 13 bases from J, the gap between germline ends came to 13 bases. Germline-derived CDR1 and CDR2 are MNHEY and SVGEGT. The CDR3 loop is CASSYQAYVEYF. The CDR3 DNA reads TGTGCCAGCAGTTACCAAGCCTATGTGGAGTATTTT.

This clonotype showed up just a few times. This chain connects TRBV5-1 to TRBJ2-7; D possibly corresponds to TRBD1 (6 bases). The V gene's germline CDR1 is SGHRS and CDR2 YFSETQ. V lost 5 bases to trimming and J lost 0 bases, with 18 bases between them. The CDR3 contains 16 residues. Here the CDR3 reads CASSNQQGLLSYEQYF. The CDR3 nucleotides read TGCGCCAGCAGTAACCAACAGGGTTTGCTCTCCTACGAGCAGTACTTC.

For this clonotype: One end of the junction does not line up with germline, which may come from a read error. The chain combines TRBV4-2 with TRBJ2-7, with D perhaps matching TRBD2 (6 bases). The germline gives CDR1 LGHNA, CDR2 YNFKEQ. The CDR3 sequence is 13 residues long. As DNA, the CDR3 is TGTGCCAGCAGCCCGCGGGATTCCTACGAGCCGTACTTC. Protein product: CASSPRDSYEPYF.

This clonotype was detected many times. The rearrangement links TRBV2 to TRBJ2-5; TRBD1 matches 9 bases. The V gene's germline CDR1 is SNHLY and CDR2 FYNNEI. The CDR3 spans 14 residues. V lost 3 bases, J lost 7 bases, and 6 bases stayed unmatched. This chain's CDR3 is CASSEGQGWGTQYF. The CDR3 DNA sequence: TGTGCCAGCAGTGAGGGACAGGGCTGGGGGACCCAGTACTTC.

The chain carries TRBV15 and TRBJ1-1; D might be TRBD1 (6 bases). The CDR3 totals 14 residues. The germline V and J ends were trimmed by 6 bases and 1 base, with 12 bases remaining between them. Germline-derived CDR1 and CDR2 are LNHNV and YYDKDF (reference sequence). For the CDR3, the DNA is TGTGCCACCAGAGGGGGACAAACGAACACTGAAGCTTTCTTT. It translates to CATRGGQTNTEAFF. Full variable domain (remainder filled in from reference TRBV15 and TRBJ1-1): DAMVIQNPRYQVTQFGKPVTLSCSQTLNHNVMYWYQQKSSQAPKLLFHYYDKDFNNEADTPDNFQSRRPNTSFCFLDIRSPGLGDTAMYLCATRGGQTNTEAFFGQGTRLTVV.

In its sample, this clonotype was seen many times. The CDR3 DNA is TGTGCCAGCAGTCAATGGGACGGGGAGTTCCAAGAGACCCAGTACTTC. It codes for CASSQWDGEFQETQYF. The chain links TRBV28 to TRBJ2-5; TRBD1 or TRBD2 may be the D gene (5 bases each). CDR1 and CDR2 (germline): MDHEN, SYDVKM. Trimming removed 5 bases from V and 1 base from J, with 17 bases in between. This CDR3 contains 16 residues.

The chain uses TRBV10-3 and TRBJ2-1; 11 bases agree with TRBD2. The CDR3 consists of 20 residues. Germline V gene data show CDR1 as ENHRY and CDR2 as SYGVKD. Trimming cost V 1 base and J 0 bases; bases outside gene matches: 11. Here the CDR3 DNA reads TGTGCCATCAGTGAGTTGGGGCTAGCGGGAGGATCAAGCTCCTACAATGAGCAGTTCTTC. Translation: CAISELGLAGGSSSYNEQFF.